The T cell receptor (beta chain) under discussion was sequenced for a study of immune evolution from preneoplasia to lung adenocarcinoma. V lost 5 bases to trimming and J lost 6 bases, with 10 bases between them. Germline CDR1 KGHSH, CDR2 LQKENI. This CDR3 is 13 amino acids long. Only in-frame clones appear in the TCRdb table, and some are missing; sequencing was by immunoSEQ multiplex PCR. The data contain about 7,800 clones, around 77% of them singletons. The chain combines TRBV18 with TRBJ1-4; D possibly corresponds to TRBD1 (5 bases). The sample was FFPE lung adenocarcinoma in situ tissue. This TCR derives from a donor aged 70 or older with lung adenocarcinoma. Some clones in this sample may be carry-over from other donors' samples. CDR3 sequence (DNA): TGTGCCAGCTCAGCCGGGGCCGATGAAAAACTGTTTTTT. This translates into CASSAGADEKLFF.